These 15 T cell receptor beta chains were sequenced from one sample in a study. TCRdb itself ran the RT-PCR reads through MiXCR, one entry per CDR3 protein. Of around 700,000 distinct CDR3 sequences listed, around 14% are singletons. The sample taken for sequencing was memory CD4+ T cells from blood. These receptors were taken from a female donor in good health, serving as a healthy control.

This clonotype was found many times. At one end the junction does not follow the germline gene, possibly because of a read error. The chain has TRBV6-5 and TRBJ2-1, with 9 positions matching TRBD2. CDR1 and CDR2 (germline): MNHEY, SVGAGI. The CDR3 consists of 11 residues. The chain's CDR3 is CASRGGSGRHF. The CDR3 DNA reads as TGTGCCAGCAGGGGCGGTAGCGGGAGACACTTC.

This clonotype was picked up a small number of times. V usage is TRBV6-6 and J usage is TRBJ1-2; tentatively, D is TRBD1 (6 bases). In germline, CDR1 is MNHNY, CDR2 SVGAGI (reference sequence). This CDR3 contains 14 residues. Trimming took 7 bases from V and 7 from J, leaving 19 bases between them. CDR3 sequence reads: CASTEAKGGGGYTF. The CDR3 coding sequence is TGTGCCAGCACCGAAGCGAAGGGGGGAGGTGGCTACACCTTC.

The chain recombines TRBV5-1 with TRBJ2-7; a weak D match, TRBD1 (6 bases). Germline V lookup: CDR1 SGHRS, CDR2 YFSETQ. The ends were cut back, 2 bases at V and 3 bases at J, with 12 bases in the middle. CDR3 length: 14 amino acids. The CDR3 reads CASSFLGGRYEQYF. The CDR3 nucleotides are TGCGCCAGCAGCTTCCTAGGGGGTCGCTACGAGCAGTACTTC.

Only a few counts were recorded for this clonotype. J is TRBJ2-3 and V is TRBV20-1; 8 bases map to TRBD2. CDR1 and CDR2 (germline): DFQATT, SNEGSKA (reference sequence). The CDR3 consists of 16 residues. J was trimmed by 4 bases and V by 1 base; bases with no gene match: 10. The CDR3 region is CSARALLAGWPDTQYF. The DNA of the CDR3 is TGCAGTGCTAGAGCCCTATTAGCGGGATGGCCAGATACGCAGTATTTT.

V is TRBV7-7 and J is TRBJ2-7; no definite D call. CDR3 length equals 15 residues. Germline-derived CDR1 and CDR2 are SSHAT and FNYEAQ (reference sequence). V lost 5 bases to trimming and J lost 5 bases, with 19 bases between them. The CDR3 coding sequence is TGTGCCAGCAGCCGGCCTGTCGGGCGGATTAACGAGCAGTACTTC. Amino acids: CASSRPVGRINEQYF.

The chain couples TRBV20-1 to TRBJ2-7; tentatively, D is TRBD2 (5 bases). The germline gives CDR1 DFQATT, CDR2 SNEGSKA (reference sequence). This CDR3 has 15 residues. Trimming pared 3 bases from V and 0 bases from J, leaving 15 bases between. CDR3 bases: TGCAGTGCTAGCGGGATTAACCCTAACTCCTACGAGCAGTACTTC. Translated, it gives CSASGINPNSYEQYF.

This clonotype was picked up a small number of times. V is TRBV4-1 and J is TRBJ2-2, with 7 bases identical to TRBD2. The CDR3 has 15 residues. Germline V lookup: CDR1 MGHRA, CDR2 YSYEKL. After removal of 3 bases from V and 5 bases from J, the junction contained 6 bases not matched to a gene. The CDR3 bases are TGCGCCAGCAGCCAGAGGCAGGGAGGGACCGGGGAGCTGTTTTTT. As protein: CASSQRQGGTGELFF.

The genes are TRBV2 and TRBJ2-6; 12 bases line up with TRBD2. With 5 bases clipped from V and 0 bases from J, the junction kept 2 bases outside the gene matches. CDR1 and CDR2 from the germline V gene are SNHLY and FYNNEI. CDR3 size: 17 residues. The CDR3 here is CASSRTSGTSGANVLTF. The CDR3 nucleotides read TGTGCCAGCAGTAGGACTAGCGGGACCTCTGGGGCCAACGTCCTGACTTTC.

The chain has TRBV25-1 and TRBJ1-6; unclear D gene. V was shortened by 8 bases and J by 8 bases, with 10 bases between the two germline ends. Germline lookup yields CDR1 MGHDK and CDR2 SYGVNS. This CDR3 has 12 amino acids. The CDR3 DNA reads TGTGCCAGCGCAGTAGGTTATTCACCCCTCCACTTT. This encodes CASAVGYSPLHF.

Many counts were recorded for this clonotype. V and J are TRBV12-3 or TRBV12-4 and TRBJ2-1; D remains ambiguous. V lost 2 bases and J 9 bases, leaving 5 bases between the germline ends. The CDR3 consists of 11 residues. Here the CDR3 DNA reads TGTGCCAGCAGTTTAATGGTTGAGCAGTTCTTC. This translates into CASSLMVEQFF.

This clonotype was counted only a few times. This chain joins TRBV6-5 and TRBJ2-3; 8 bases are a match to TRBD2. CDR3 length: 16 amino acids. Germline V gene data show CDR1 as MNHEY and CDR2 as SVGAGI. Trimming cost V 5 bases and J 3 bases; bases outside gene matches: 10. Written as DNA, the CDR3 is TGTGCCAGCAGTCCAAAAAGCGGGAGTGTGACAGATACGCAGTATTTT. It encodes CASSPKSGSVTDTQYF.

Points on this clonotype: At one of its ends the junction is not consistent with the germline gene, which may arise from a read error. This chain links TRBV5-1 with TRBJ2-1, with 9 bases fitting TRBD2. The CDR3 sequence is 13 residues long. CDR1 and CDR2 from the germline V gene are SGHRS and YFSETQ. Here the CDR3 DNA reads TGCGCCAGCAGCTTGATAGCGGGAGCGGTACAGGTCTTC. Translation: CASSLIAGAVQVF.

This sequence joins TRBV18 and TRBJ2-2; 7 bases map to TRBD1. The germline V gene encodes CDR1 KGHSH and CDR2 LQKENI. This CDR3 has 16 residues. V shed 4 bases and J 0 bases; nucleotides not matched to a gene: 5. CDR3 nucleotide sequence: TGTGCCAGCTCACAACAGGGGCCGTCGAACACCGGGGAGCTGTTTTTT. It encodes CASSQQGPSNTGELFF.

This clonotype has a handful of counts. The chain uses TRBV4-2 and TRBJ1-6, with D perhaps matching TRBD1 (5 bases). Germline CDR1 LGHNA, CDR2 YNFKEQ. The CDR3 consists of 22 residues. V lost 0 bases, J lost 1 base, and 25 bases lay in between. DNA of the CDR3: TGTGCCAGCAGCCAAGATCGGGGAGGATTCGGCGGGGCCCCTTCCTATAATTCACCCCTCCACTTT. This encodes CASSQDRGGFGGAPSYNSPLHF.

There are a few counts of this clonotype. The chain has TRBV20-1 and TRBJ2-7, with 9 bases aligning to TRBD1. V shed 4 bases, J shed 4 bases, and the junction held 11 bases outside the gene matches. The CDR3 has 15 residues. Germline V gene lookup returns CDR1 DFQATT and CDR2 SNEGSKA (reference sequence). CDR3 DNA sequence: TGCAGTGCTACTCAACAGGGGGCGAAAACTTACGAGCAGTACTTC. Its translation is CSATQQGAKTYEQYF.